Presented here are 14 T cell receptor beta chains from one specimen sequenced in a study of T cell changes during pregnancy in multiple sclerosis (dated by TCRdb to the late 2010s). Libraries were prepared through the immunoSEQ multiplex PCR assay. TCRdb's version of the immuneACCESS table is confined to in-frame rearrangements and falls short of the full clone set. An unresolved V gene accounts for under half of the shortfall where checked; the remainder is of unknown origin. The table for this sample lists roughly 42,000 clones; approximately 90% of them were counted only once. Of the sample, around 1.2% is held by the ten largest clones. Sequenced here: CD4+ T cells from peripheral blood mononuclear cells, sampled in the second trimester of pregnancy. The receptors shown here come from a female donor with multiple sclerosis, enrolled in a pregnancy study.

This clone was observed a few times. V is TRBV19 and J is TRBJ1-3; D may be TRBD1 (5 bases). The germline V and J ends were trimmed by 4 bases and 0 bases, with 10 bases remaining between them. The V gene's germline CDR1 is LNHDA and CDR2 SQIVND (reference sequence). CDR3 length: 15 residues. The CDR3 here is CASSTDSHSGNTIYF. In nucleotides, the CDR3 is TGTGCCAGTAGTACTGACAGCCACTCTGGAAACACCATATATTTT.

The CDR3 loop is CASSKVGTSGSDTQYF. Written as DNA, the CDR3 is TGTGCCAGCAGCAAAGTCGGGACTAGCGGGAGTGATACGCAGTATTTT. V and J are TRBV21-1 and TRBJ2-3; the D segment call TRBD2 is taken from the table without a DNA check. TRBV21-1 is designated a pseudogene. This CDR3 comprises 16 residues.

The chain combines TRBV19 with TRBJ2-7; 8 bases agree with TRBD2. V gave up 2 bases and J gave up 5 bases; unmatched junction bases: 14. The CDR3 consists of 17 residues. Per germline, CDR1 LNHDA and CDR2 SQIVND (reference sequence). CDR3 in DNA: TGTGCCAGTAGTATACAGAAAGGGACTAGTTCGCGCAACGAGCAGTACTTC. It specifies CASSIQKGTSSRNEQYF.

This clone has more than one count but fewer than ten. The V and J genes are TRBV5-1 and TRBJ2-7; 12 bases map to TRBD2. J lost 0 bases, V lost 5 bases, and 3 bases had no gene match. The CDR3 contains 15 residues. Germline V gene lookup returns CDR1 SGHRS and CDR2 YFSETQ. For the CDR3, the DNA is TGCGCCAGCAGTTCGGGACTAGCGGGCTCCTACGAGCAGTACTTC. This translates into CASSSGLAGSYEQYF.

The V and J genes are TRBV19 and TRBJ2-7; D not certain. The ends were cut back, 3 bases at V and 0 bases at J, with 12 bases in the middle. The CDR3 runs 15 residues. The germline V gene has CDR1 LNHDA and CDR2 SQIVND (reference sequence). CDR3 sequence reads: CASSMQKRSSYEQYF. The CDR3 DNA is TGTGCCAGTAGTATGCAAAAGCGATCCTCCTACGAGCAGTACTTC.

V gene TRBV10-3 combines with J gene TRBJ1-2; the D is unclear. The germline V gene encodes CDR1 ENHRY and CDR2 SYGVKD. The CDR3 runs to 13 residues. The V and J ends lost 8 bases and 2 bases respectively, with 12 bases between them. This CDR3 is CAIGEGRNYGYTF. CDR3 nucleotide sequence: TGTGCCATCGGGGAGGGCAGGAACTATGGCTACACCTTC.

The V call is TRBV5-1, the J call TRBJ2-5; 8 bases map to TRBD2. CDR1 is SGHRS, CDR2 YFSETQ, per germline. The ends lost 4 bases at V and 4 bases at J; junction bases unmatched: 6. The length of the CDR3 is 14 residues. CDR3 protein: CASSVNAGGETQYF. In DNA, the CDR3 is TGCGCCAGCAGCGTTAACGCGGGGGGAGAGACCCAGTACTTC.

The rearrangement uses TRBV30 and TRBJ2-7, with a tentative D call TRBD1 (6 bases). The V and J ends lost 3 bases and 2 bases respectively, with 23 bases between them. The germline gives CDR1 GTSNPN, CDR2 SVGIG (reference sequence). This CDR3 has 17 residues. This chain's CDR3 is CAWRGPSGTRGPYEQYF. The DNA of the CDR3 is TGTGCCTGGAGGGGACCCTCCGGGACAAGGGGTCCCTACGAGCAGTACTTC.

J is TRBJ1-5 and V is TRBV15; the D gene is possibly TRBD1 (5 bases). Trimming removed 6 bases from V and 9 bases from J, with 12 bases in between. Germline CDR1 and CDR2: LNHNV and YYDKDF (reference sequence). The CDR3 runs 12 residues. The CDR3 nucleotides read TGTGCCACCAGACAGGTCCTTGGGCCCCAGCATTTT. Protein product: CATRQVLGPQHF.

The V call is TRBV7-2, the J call TRBJ2-3, with D perhaps TRBD2 (6 bases). The CDR3 is made up of 12 amino acids. The germline V gene has CDR1 SGHTA and CDR2 FQGNSA. V lost 5 bases, J lost 10 bases, and 13 bases lay in between. CDR3 sequence: CASSRQGGAQYF. The CDR3 DNA is TGTGCCAGCAGCCGTCAGGGCGGGGCGCAGTATTTT.

This clone has only one observation. The CDR3 protein is CASSLAGPHNQPQHF. The CDR3 DNA sequence: TGTGCCAGCAGCTTGGCGGGACCGCACAATCAGCCCCAGCATTTT. The rearrangement links TRBV7-9 to TRBJ1-5; TRBD1 might be the D (5 bases). The CDR3 length is 15 residues. Trimming cost V 3 bases and J 3 bases, with 12 bases left between them. Germline loops: CDR1 SEHNR, CDR2 FQNEAQ (reference sequence).

The chain couples TRBV28 to TRBJ1-3; no clear D. This CDR3 region has 13 residues. V lost 4 bases and J lost 5, with 9 bases in between. CDR1 and CDR2 from the germline V gene are MDHEN and SYDVKM. CDR3 nucleotide sequence: TGTGCCAGCAGTTATAACCCTAGAAACACCATATATTTT. As protein: CASSYNPRNTIYF.

This rearrangement joins TRBV18 to TRBJ2-1, with a weak D call TRBD2 (5 bases). This CDR3 spans 12 amino acids. From germline, CDR1 is KGHSH and CDR2 LQKENI. V was pared by 4 bases and J by 9 bases, with 10 bases between. CDR3 protein: CASSLVSGEQFF. DNA of the CDR3: TGTGCCAGCTCACTGGTGAGCGGTGAGCAGTTCTTC.

The V and J genes are TRBV28 and TRBJ2-1; the match to TRBD2 covers 9 bases. Per germline, CDR1 MDHEN and CDR2 SYDVKM. The junction had 7 bases not matched to a gene; V was cut back by 8 bases and J by 5 bases. The CDR3 spans 14 residues. The CDR3 sequence is CASGRTSEHNEQFF. In DNA, the CDR3 is TGTGCCAGCGGCAGGACTAGCGAGCACAATGAGCAGTTCTTC.